The present entry profiles one T cell receptor beta chain with its context. Its antigen remains unknown. The source of the sample is a study of cytomegalovirus exposure and HLA in healthy donors. Findings and caveats of the study: A link between a missense DCLRE1C variant and TCR beta V- and J-gene trimming emerged from a later analysis. Being productive about 87% or about 30% of the time was typical of most TCR beta V segments in an earlier analysis.

Germline lookup yields CDR1 MDHEN and CDR2 SYDVKM. This CDR3 contains 15 residues. V lost 5 bases and J lost 4; bases outside the gene matches: 5. Primers for the PCR totalled 60 Vbeta and 13 Jbeta. The data were produced by immunoSEQ multiplex PCR, yet TCRdb's version contains in-frame clones alone and is incomplete. This table holds tens of thousands of clones, 55% to 70% found once. This chain joins TRBV28 and TRBJ2-7; TRBD2 aligns across 13 bases. The clonotype was recovered from a woman in her forties or fifties in good health and CMV-seropositive. The specimen sequenced was PBMCs. As DNA, the CDR3 is TGTGCCAGCAGTACTAGCGGGGGGGCTACTTACGAGCAGTACTTC. Amino acids: CASSTSGGATYEQYF.